Below, 18 T cell receptor beta chains from the same sample are listed, as sequenced in a study of identical twins. TCRdb itself ran the 5' RACE reads through MiXCR, one entry per CDR3 protein. The sample contains 420,000 or so distinct CDR3 sequences, approximately 17% of which appear only once. The sample consisted of naive T cells sorted from blood. These receptors were taken from a man aged 50 to 60 in good health.

This clonotype has more than one count but fewer than ten. The rearrangement joins TRBV5-5 to TRBJ2-5; no reliable D call. This CDR3 is 12 amino acids long. V was shortened by 1 base and J by 4 bases, with 5 bases between the two germline ends. Germline V gene lookup returns CDR1 SGHKS and CDR2 YYEKEE (reference sequence). CDR3 sequence: CASSLTLETQYF. For the CDR3, the DNA is TGTGCCAGCAGCTTGACTCTAGAGACCCAGTACTTC.

This clonotype showed up just a few times. The chain combines TRBV10-3 with TRBJ2-1; 8 positions agree with TRBD2. J was trimmed by 1 base and V by 6 bases; bases with no gene match: 5. CDR1 and CDR2 (germline): ENHRY, SYGVKD. CDR3 length: 15 amino acids. In nucleotides, the CDR3 is TGTGCCATCAGCTTAGCGGGAACGTCCTACAATGAGCAGTTCTTC. Amino acids: CAISLAGTSYNEQFF.

This chain joins TRBV7-2 and TRBJ2-2; tentatively, D is TRBD1 (6 bases). Germline V gene lookup returns CDR1 SGHTA and CDR2 FQGNSA. There are 14 residues in the CDR3. Trimming pared 3 bases from V and 6 bases from J, leaving 11 bases between. CDR3 coding DNA: TGTGCCAGCAGCTTCACACAGGGTCCCGGGGAGCTGTTTTTT. Translating gives CASSFTQGPGELFF.

This chain links TRBV6-2 or TRBV6-3 with TRBJ1-1; D is unresolved. Deletions cut 4 bases from V and 0 bases from J, with 9 bases between. The germline V gene encodes CDR1 MNHEY and CDR2 SVGEGT. This CDR3 has 14 amino acids. The DNA for the CDR3 is TGTGCCAGCAGTTCCACACACATGAACACTGAAGCTTTCTTT. This encodes CASSSTHMNTEAFF.

Only a few counts were recorded for this clonotype. The chain recombines TRBV12-3 or TRBV12-4 with TRBJ2-2; no clear D. Trimming stripped 5 bases from V and 7 bases from J, with 11 bases between. This CDR3 comprises 13 residues. CDR3 loop: CASSPYNGGELFF. CDR3 nucleotide sequence: TGTGCCAGCAGTCCTTACAACGGCGGGGAGCTGTTTTTT.

The V and J genes are TRBV3-1 and TRBJ2-1; the D gene could be TRBD1 or TRBD2 (5 bases each). Germline-derived CDR1 and CDR2 are LGHDT and YNNKEL (reference sequence). Trimming removed 1 base at V and 4 bases at J, with 14 bases between. The CDR3 is 16 amino acids. CDR3 loop: CASSQVVGEGYNEQFF. In nucleotides, the CDR3 is TGTGCCAGCAGCCAAGTGGTGGGAGAGGGGTACAATGAGCAGTTCTTC.

This clonotype was observed at least ten times. The chain carries TRBV11-2 and TRBJ1-2, with a tentative D call TRBD1 (6 bases). The CDR3 spans 12 residues. The ends were cut back, 8 bases at V and 7 bases at J, with 14 bases in the middle. Germline lookup yields CDR1 SGHAT and CDR2 FQNNGV. CDR3 sequence: CASGPGAFGYTF. CDR3 nucleotide sequence: TGTGCCAGCGGCCCAGGGGCCTTTGGCTACACCTTC.

The rearrangement joins TRBV27 to TRBJ2-7; D unclear. This CDR3 region has 13 residues. CDR1 and CDR2 (germline): MNHEY, SMNVEV (reference sequence). Deletions cut 5 bases from V and 3 bases from J, with 11 bases between. The CDR3 sequence is CASSPRLFYEQYF. CDR3 DNA sequence: TGTGCCAGCAGTCCAAGACTGTTCTACGAGCAGTACTTC.

This clonotype was counted many times. The J gene is TRBJ2-2, the V gene TRBV6-5; 8 positions agree with TRBD2. The CDR3 consists of 15 residues. The V segment lost 0 bases and the J segment 6 bases; nucleotides outside the gene matches: 3. The V gene's germline CDR1 is MNHEY and CDR2 SVGAGI. CDR3 sequence (DNA): TGTGCCAGCAGTTACTCGCGGACTAGCCCCGGGGAGCTGTTTTTT. Its translation is CASSYSRTSPGELFF.

This clonotype was counted between two and nine times. The J gene is TRBJ2-5, the V gene TRBV10-3; TRBD2 matches 10 bases. CDR1 and CDR2 (germline): ENHRY, SYGVKD. The CDR3 runs to 13 residues. V was clipped by 6 bases and J by 3 bases; unmatched bases: 1. This chain's CDR3 is CAIRLAGEETQYF. CDR3 DNA sequence: TGTGCCATCAGGCTAGCGGGGGAAGAGACCCAGTACTTC.

The genes are TRBV20-1 and TRBJ2-5; 11 bases map to TRBD1. The germline V gene has CDR1 DFQATT and CDR2 SNEGSKA (reference sequence). The CDR3 contains 14 residues. V was pared by 2 bases and J by 5 bases, with 4 bases of the junction left unmatched. In nucleotides, the CDR3 is TGCAGTGCTAGAAGGACAGGGGGCAGGGAGACCCAGTACTTC. The encoded protein is CSARRTGGRETQYF.

This clonotype was seen many times. This chain joins TRBV7-8 and TRBJ1-3; D remains ambiguous. CDR3 length: 14 amino acids. The ends were cut back, 3 bases at V and 0 bases at J, with 6 bases in the middle. CDR1 and CDR2 (germline): SGHVS, FQNEAQ. DNA for the CDR3: TGTGCCAGCAGCTTCTACAGCTCTGGAAACACCATATATTTT. The encoded protein is CASSFYSSGNTIYF.

The rearrangement uses TRBV6-5 and TRBJ2-3; unclear D gene. Germline V gene sequence: CDR1 MNHEY, CDR2 SVGAGI. V shed 0 bases and J shed 1 base, with 8 bases lying between them. This CDR3 comprises 15 residues. The DNA of the CDR3 is TGTGCCAGCAGTTACTCGACGGTCCGCACAGATACGCAGTATTTT. Protein: CASSYSTVRTDTQYF.

This clonotype was detected many times. The chain joins TRBV10-3 to TRBJ2-3; D possibly corresponds to TRBD2 (5 bases). The CDR3 length is 15 residues. CDR1 and CDR2 (germline): ENHRY, SYGVKD. V gave up 0 bases and J gave up 0 bases, with 7 bases separating them. The CDR3 here is CAISESSGSTDTQYF. CDR3 sequence (DNA): TGTGCCATCAGTGAGTCGAGCGGCAGCACAGATACGCAGTATTTT.

This clonotype has at least ten counts. V usage is TRBV10-2 and J usage is TRBJ2-5; 10 bases align to TRBD1. J lost 1 base, V lost 7 bases, and 6 bases had no gene match. This CDR3 comprises 15 residues. Germline V gives CDR1 WSHSY, CDR2 SAAADI. The CDR3 protein is CASKDRGGRQETQYF. The CDR3 nucleotides read TGCGCCAGCAAGGACAGGGGGGGTCGCCAAGAGACCCAGTACTTC.

The chain uses TRBV28 and TRBJ1-5; no clear D. V was trimmed by 7 bases and J by 4 bases, leaving 11 bases between them. This CDR3 spans 13 amino acids. Germline assignment: CDR1 MDHEN and CDR2 SYDVKM. The CDR3 DNA reads TGTGCCAGCACCTATACACGTAATCAGCCCCAGCATTTT. Protein product: CASTYTRNQPQHF.

This clonotype occurred a few times. The chain employs TRBV6-5 and TRBJ1-3; D ambiguous. CDR3 length equals 17 residues. Trimming removed 2 bases at V and 0 bases at J, with 14 bases between. Germline V gives CDR1 MNHEY, CDR2 SVGAGI. The CDR3 DNA reads as TGTGCCAGCAGTTACCCCTCGGACGGAGACTCTGGAAACACCATATATTTT. This sequence encodes CASSYPSDGDSGNTIYF.

At least ten counts were recorded for this clonotype. This chain links TRBV5-1 with TRBJ2-7; D possibly corresponds to TRBD1 (5 bases). Looked up from germline, CDR1 is SGHRS and CDR2 is YFSETQ. V lost 0 bases and J lost 0, with 7 bases in between. The CDR3 runs 14 residues. Here the CDR3 reads CASSLDRSSYEQYF. CDR3 DNA sequence: TGCGCCAGCAGCTTGGACAGGAGCTCCTACGAGCAGTACTTC.